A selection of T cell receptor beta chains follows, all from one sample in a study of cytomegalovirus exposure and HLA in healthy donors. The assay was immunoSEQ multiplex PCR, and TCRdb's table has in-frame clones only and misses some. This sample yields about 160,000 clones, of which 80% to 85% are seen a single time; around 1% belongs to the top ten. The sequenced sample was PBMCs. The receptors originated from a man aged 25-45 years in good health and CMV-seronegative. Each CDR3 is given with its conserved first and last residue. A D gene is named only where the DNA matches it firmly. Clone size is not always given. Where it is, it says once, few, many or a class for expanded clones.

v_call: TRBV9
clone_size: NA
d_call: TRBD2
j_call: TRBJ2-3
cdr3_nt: TGTGCCAGCAGCGTACGGGACTCCCGGTACCGGGGGGGCCCTTTGGATACGCAGTATTTT
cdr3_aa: CASSVRDSRYRGGPLDTQYF

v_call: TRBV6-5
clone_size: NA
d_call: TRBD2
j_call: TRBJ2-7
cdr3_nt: TGTGCCAGCAGTTCCGGACTAGCGGGAGGTACCTACGAGCAGTACTTC
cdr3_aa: CASSSGLAGGTYEQYF

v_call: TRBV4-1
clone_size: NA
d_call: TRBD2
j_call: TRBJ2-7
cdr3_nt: TGCGCCAGCAGCCAAGTTGGGACTAGGATCAACGAGCAGTACTTC
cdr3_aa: CASSQVGTRINEQYF

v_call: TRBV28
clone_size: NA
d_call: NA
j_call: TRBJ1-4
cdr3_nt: TGTGCCACCCTTAGGGGGGGTGCAACTAATGAAAAACTGTTTTTT
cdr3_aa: CATLRGGATNEKLFF

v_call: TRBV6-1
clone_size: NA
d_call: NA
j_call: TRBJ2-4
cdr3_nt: TGTGCCAGCAGCCAGGGGCCCAAAAACATTCAGTACTTC
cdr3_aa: CASSQGPKNIQYF

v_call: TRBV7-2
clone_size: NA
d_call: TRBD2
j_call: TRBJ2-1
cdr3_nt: TGTGCCAGCAGCTATAGCGGGCCTTCTCACAATGAGCAGTTCTTC
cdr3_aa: CASSYSGPSHNEQFF

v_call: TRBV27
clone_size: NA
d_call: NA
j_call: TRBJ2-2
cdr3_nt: TGTGCCAGCAGTTTATTCTATCACCAGGGGAGCCCCGGGGAGCTGTTTTTT
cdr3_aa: CASSLFYHQGSPGELFF

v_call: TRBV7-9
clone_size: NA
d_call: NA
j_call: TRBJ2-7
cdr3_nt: TGTGCCGGCAGCTTAAGTCTAGCGGACAGATTTTACGAGCAGTACTTC
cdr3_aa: CAGSLSLADRFYEQYF

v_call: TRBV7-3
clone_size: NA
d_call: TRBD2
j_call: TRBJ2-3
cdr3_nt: TGTGCCAGCAGCTCGATAAGCGGGAGGGCCCGCGATACGCAGTATTTT
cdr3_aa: CASSSISGRARDTQYF

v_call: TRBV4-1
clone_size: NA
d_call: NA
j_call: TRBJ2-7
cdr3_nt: TGCGCCAGCAGCCACCAGCGGGCACCCTACGAGCAGTACTTC
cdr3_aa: CASSHQRAPYEQYF

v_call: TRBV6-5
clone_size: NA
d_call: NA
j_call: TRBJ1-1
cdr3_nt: TGTGCCAGCTGGTTGGGGGCAGAGAACACTGAAGCTTTCTTT
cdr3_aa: CASWLGAENTEAFF

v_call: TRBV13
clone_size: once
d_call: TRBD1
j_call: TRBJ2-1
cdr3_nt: TGTGCCAGCCATAGCGAGAGGGGGCTTGAGGATGAGCAGTTCTTC
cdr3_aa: CASHSERGLEDEQFF

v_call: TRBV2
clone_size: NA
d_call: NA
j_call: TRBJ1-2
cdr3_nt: TGTGCCAGCAGTGAGGCCTATGGCTACACCTTC
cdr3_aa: CASSEAYGYTF

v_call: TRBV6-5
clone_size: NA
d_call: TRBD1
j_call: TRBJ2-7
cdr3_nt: TGTGCCAGCAGTTTACAGGGGCCCTACGAGCAGTACTTC
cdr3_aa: CASSLQGPYEQYF

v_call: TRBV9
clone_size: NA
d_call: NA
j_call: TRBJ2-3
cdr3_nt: TGTGCCAGCAGCGTAGGTGTAGTACTCCCAGATACGCAGTATTTT
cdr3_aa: CASSVGVVLPDTQYF

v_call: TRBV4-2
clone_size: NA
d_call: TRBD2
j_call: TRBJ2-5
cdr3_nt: TGTGCCAGCAGCCAAAACGGGGGGGCCGGGGGAGAGACCCAGTACTTC
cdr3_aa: CASSQNGGAGGETQYF

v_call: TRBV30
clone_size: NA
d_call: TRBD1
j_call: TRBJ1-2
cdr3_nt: TGTGCCTGGACCAAGGCGACAGGGGGTATCTATGGCTACACCTTC
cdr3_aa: CAWTKATGGIYGYTF

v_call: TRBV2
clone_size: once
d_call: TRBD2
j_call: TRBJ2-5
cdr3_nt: TGTGCCAGCAGAAAAGCGGGGGGAGAGACCCAGTACTTC
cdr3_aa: CASRKAGGETQYF

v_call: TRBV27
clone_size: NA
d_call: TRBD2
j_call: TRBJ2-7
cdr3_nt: TGTGCCAGCAGTTTTCCGGGGGGTTTCGAGCAGTACTTC
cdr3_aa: CASSFPGGFEQYF

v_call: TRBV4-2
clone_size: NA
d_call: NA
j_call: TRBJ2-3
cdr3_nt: TGTGCCAGCAGCAAGGTACCCGGGGCAGATACGCAGTATTTT
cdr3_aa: CASSKVPGADTQYF

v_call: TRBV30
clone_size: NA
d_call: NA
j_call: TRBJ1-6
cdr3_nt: TGTGCCTGGAGCCCTTCAGGGAATTCACCCCTCCACTTT
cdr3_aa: CAWSPSGNSPLHF

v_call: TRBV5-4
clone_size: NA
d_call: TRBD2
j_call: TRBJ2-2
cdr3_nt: TGTGCCAGCAGCTTGGTAGCGGGGGGGCGTACCGGGGAGCTGTTTTTT
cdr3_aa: CASSLVAGGRTGELFF

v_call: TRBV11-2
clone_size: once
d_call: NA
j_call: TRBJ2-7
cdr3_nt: TGTGCCAGCAGCTTAGATGCGACTTACGAGCAGTACTTC
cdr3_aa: CASSLDATYEQYF

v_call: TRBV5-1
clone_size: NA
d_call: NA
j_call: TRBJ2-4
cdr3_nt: TGCGCCAGCAGCTTACCCGGGATAGCCAAAAACATTCAGTACTTC
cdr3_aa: CASSLPGIAKNIQYF

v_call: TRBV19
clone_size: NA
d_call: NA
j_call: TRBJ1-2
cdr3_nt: TGTGCCAGTAGTATAAATGGAGGGACGGATGGCTACACCTTC
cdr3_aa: CASSINGGTDGYTF

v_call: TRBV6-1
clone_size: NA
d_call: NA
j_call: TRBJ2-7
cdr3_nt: TGTGCCAGCAGTGAAAGTTTGTACAGGGCTCTCGAGCAGTACTTC
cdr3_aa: CASSESLYRALEQYF

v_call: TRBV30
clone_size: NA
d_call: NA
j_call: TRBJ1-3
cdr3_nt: TGTGCCTGCCCCAGGGCCGGAAACTCTGGAAACACCATATATTTT
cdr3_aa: CACPRAGNSGNTIYF

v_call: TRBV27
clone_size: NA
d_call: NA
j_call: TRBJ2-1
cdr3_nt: TGTGCCAGCAGCCCTATCCCAAGGGGAGGTGAGCAGTTCTTC
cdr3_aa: CASSPIPRGGEQFF

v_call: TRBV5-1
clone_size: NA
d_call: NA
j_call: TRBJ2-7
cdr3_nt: TGCGCCAGCAGCTTTGCGCCGACTGGAGCCTCCTACGAGCAGTACTTC
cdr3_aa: CASSFAPTGASYEQYF

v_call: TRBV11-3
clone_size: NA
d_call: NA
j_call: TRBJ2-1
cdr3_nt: TGTGCCAGCAGCTCCCGGGAGAACAATGAGCAGTTCTTC
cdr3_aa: CASSSRENNEQFF

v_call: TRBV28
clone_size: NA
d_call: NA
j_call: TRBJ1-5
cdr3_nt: TGTGCCAGCAGTTTATTAGGGCAAGGGGATCAGCCCCAGCATTTT
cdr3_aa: CASSLLGQGDQPQHF

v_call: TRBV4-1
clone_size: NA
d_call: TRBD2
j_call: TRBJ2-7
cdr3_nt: TGCGCCAGCAGCCAAGTTATAGCGGGAGTGATGTCCTACGAGCAGTACTTC
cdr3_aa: CASSQVIAGVMSYEQYF

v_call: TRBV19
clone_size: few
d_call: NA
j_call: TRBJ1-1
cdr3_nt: TGTGCCAGTAGTATAGGACGCGGGGGGCTCGGCACTGAAGCTTTCTTT
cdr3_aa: CASSIGRGGLGTEAFF

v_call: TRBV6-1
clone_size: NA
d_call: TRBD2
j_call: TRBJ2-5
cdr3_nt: TGTGCCAGCAGTGGGGGACTAGCAGTTACCCAGTACTTC
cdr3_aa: CASSGGLAVTQYF

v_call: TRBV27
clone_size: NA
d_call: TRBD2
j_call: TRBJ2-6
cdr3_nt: TGTGCCAGCAGCGCAGGACCCCCGGGACTAGCGGGGGGGTCTGGGGCCAACGTCCTGACTTTC
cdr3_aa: CASSAGPPGLAGGSGANVLTF

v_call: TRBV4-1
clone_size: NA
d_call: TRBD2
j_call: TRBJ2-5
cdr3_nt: TGCGCCAGCAGCCAAATCCGGACTAGCGGGCAAGAGACCCAGTACTTC
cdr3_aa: CASSQIRTSGQETQYF

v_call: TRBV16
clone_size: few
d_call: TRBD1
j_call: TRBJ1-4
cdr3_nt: TGTGCCAGCAGCCCCCTGATGGGACAGGGGGCGTCTGAAAAACTGTTTTTT
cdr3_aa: CASSPLMGQGASEKLFF

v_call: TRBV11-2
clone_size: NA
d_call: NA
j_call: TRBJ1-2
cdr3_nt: TGTGCCAGCAGCTTAGTACAGGGAAGGGCAAATTATGGCTACACCTTC
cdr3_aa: CASSLVQGRANYGYTF

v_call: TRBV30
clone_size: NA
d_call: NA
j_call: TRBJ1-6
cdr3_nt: TGTGCCAGGGCACCCGGGGATAATTCACCCCTCCACTTT
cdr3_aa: CARAPGDNSPLHF

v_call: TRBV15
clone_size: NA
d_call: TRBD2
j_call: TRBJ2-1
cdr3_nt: TGTGCCACCAGCTCAGCGGGGAAGTACAATGAGCAGTTCTTC
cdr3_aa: CATSSAGKYNEQFF

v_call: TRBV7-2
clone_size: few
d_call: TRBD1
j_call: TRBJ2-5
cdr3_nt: TGTGCCAGCAGCTTAGTAGACAGGGGCGGGGAGACCCAGTACTTC
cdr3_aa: CASSLVDRGGETQYF

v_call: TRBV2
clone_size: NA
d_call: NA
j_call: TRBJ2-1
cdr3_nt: TGTGCCAGCAGTGAGACTAGAGGGCTCAATGAGCAGTTCTTC
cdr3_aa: CASSETRGLNEQFF

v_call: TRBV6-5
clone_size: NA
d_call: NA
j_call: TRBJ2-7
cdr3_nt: TGTGCCAGCAGTTACCCCTCCCTAGGGCGGAGGTACGAGCAGTACTTC
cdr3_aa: CASSYPSLGRRYEQYF

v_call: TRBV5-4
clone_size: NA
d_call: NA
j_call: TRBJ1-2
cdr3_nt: TGTGCCAGCAGCTTGGCCTGGCCTTATGGCTACACCTTC
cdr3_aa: CASSLAWPYGYTF

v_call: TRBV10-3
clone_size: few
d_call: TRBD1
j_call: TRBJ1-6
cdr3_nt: TGTGCCATCAGTGAAACAGGGGATCCCTCCTATAATTCACCCCTCCACTTT
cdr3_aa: CAISETGDPSYNSPLHF

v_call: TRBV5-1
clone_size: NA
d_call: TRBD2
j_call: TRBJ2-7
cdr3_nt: TGCGCCAGCAGCTTGGCGGGACTAGCAATAGAGGACGAGCAGTACTTC
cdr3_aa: CASSLAGLAIEDEQYF

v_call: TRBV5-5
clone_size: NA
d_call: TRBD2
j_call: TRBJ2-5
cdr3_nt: TGTGCCAGCAGCACGACTAGCGGGGGGTTTCAAGAGACCCAGTACTTC
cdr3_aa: CASSTTSGGFQETQYF

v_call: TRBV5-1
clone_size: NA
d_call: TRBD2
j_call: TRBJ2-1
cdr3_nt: TGCGCCAGCAGCTTGCGGGGGACTAGCGGACTCAATGAGCAGTTCTTC
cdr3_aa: CASSLRGTSGLNEQFF

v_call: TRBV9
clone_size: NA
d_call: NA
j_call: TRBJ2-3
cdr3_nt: TGTGCCAGCAGCGTAGAGGCGGCGGGCACAGATACGCAGTATTTT
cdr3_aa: CASSVEAAGTDTQYF

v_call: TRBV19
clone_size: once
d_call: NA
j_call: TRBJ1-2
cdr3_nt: TGTGCCAGTAGACAGGACCAGGCCAGCGGCTACACCTTC
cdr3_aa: CASRQDQASGYTF

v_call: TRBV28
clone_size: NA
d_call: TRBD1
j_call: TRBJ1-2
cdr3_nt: TGTGCCAGCAGTCGTGACAGGGGGCTTAACTATGGCTACACCTTC
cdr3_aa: CASSRDRGLNYGYTF

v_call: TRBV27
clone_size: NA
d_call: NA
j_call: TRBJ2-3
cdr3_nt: TGTGCCAGCAAGGGGAGACTAGACTTATTTTCAGATACGCAGTATTTT
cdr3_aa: CASKGRLDLFSDTQYF

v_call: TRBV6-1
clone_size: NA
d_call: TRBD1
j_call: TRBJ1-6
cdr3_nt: TGTGCCAGCAGTGTACAAGGACAGGGAGGTTCACCCCTCCACTTT
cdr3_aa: CASSVQGQGGSPLHF

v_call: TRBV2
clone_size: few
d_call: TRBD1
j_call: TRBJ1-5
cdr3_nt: TGTGCCAGCAGTGATGGGGGACAGGGGAATCAGCCCCAGCATTTT
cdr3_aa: CASSDGGQGNQPQHF

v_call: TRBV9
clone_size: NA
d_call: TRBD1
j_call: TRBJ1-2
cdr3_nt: TGTGCCAGCAGCGTAGAGCTTCGGACAGGGAACTATGGCTACACCTTC
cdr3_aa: CASSVELRTGNYGYTF

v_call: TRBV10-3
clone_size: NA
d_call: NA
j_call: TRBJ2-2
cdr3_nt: TGTGCCATCAGTGAAGGGGAGGAACCCGGGGAGCTGTTTTTT
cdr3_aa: CAISEGEEPGELFF